What follows is one T cell receptor (beta chain) and its context. Its recognized antigen is unknown. Base quality data are lacking; no much larger clone is found one base away. TCRbeta CDR3 regions were amplified from genomic DNA using the immunoSEQ Assay, a bias-controlled multiplex PCR. On the authors' methods: Nucleated cell counts per sample were estimated from amplification of reference gene primers within the assay. To quantify the absolute abundance of each unique TCRbeta CDR3 rearrangement, sequence reads were collapsed and filtered. For each sample, productive Simpson clonality was calculated as the square root of Simpson's diversity index over productive rearrangements. TCRdb took this table from immuneACCESS and kept in-frame rearrangements with V and J called. Such tables lack part of the clones; where checked against another copy, unresolved V genes explain under half of the gap, and the rest is unexplained. The V and J calls and clone size were taken over from that table, and D and trimming were inferred from the DNA. This sample gives over 150,000 clones in total; less than 80% of them show up just once. The ten largest clonotypes hold 15% to 20% of the sample.

Enrolling through a virtual design, the prospective study's participants ranged in age from roughly 18 to 90 years and lived across around 25 United States geographic areas. In the prospective study, cohorts were assigned on the basis of participant-reported clinical history obtained from a screening survey and a study questionnaire. Mobile phlebotomists in the prospective study collected whole blood, serum and a nasopharyngeal or oropharyngeal swab from every participant. Prospective study participants could optionally give additional blood draws and questionnaires over a 2-month period. Blood samples from the prospective study were shipped frozen or at room temperature prior to DNA extraction. The source of the sample is a study of blood T cell repertoires in COVID-19 (dated by TCRdb to 2019 to 2021). Broadly, across the study: For ImmuneRACE Cohort 3, a participant was defined as recovered based on two consecutive negative NP/OP PCR tests, clearance by a healthcare professional, or resolution of symptoms. The samples were drawn from two sources: the first 160 participants of the ongoing ImmuneRACE study, and approximately 1,300 subjects contributed by 6 global collaborators. Subjects who had been exposed to COVID-19, were actively infected with it, or had recovered from it provided the deeply sampled blood TCRbeta repertoires that made up the dataset. The repertoires were made available in a free public database intended to serve as a resource for research on the immune response to SARS-CoV-2. Where available, HLA class I and class II types were obtained from metadata supplied by the sample provider rather than from assay-based typing. Nearly every sample came with metadata listing a de-identified subject ID, COVID-19 status, age in years and sex. Collaborator samples came from the United States, Italy and Spain and covered acute and convalescent phases of COVID-19. The prospective study material was composed of cDNA or gDNA derived from T cells, B-cell-depleted T cells, or PBMCs. The research as a whole found: The amount of clinical and demographic metadata varied by source and participant and was provided uncurated.

V sheds 7 bases and J sheds 5 bases, leaving 18 bases between their ends. CDR1 and CDR2, per the germline V gene (reference sequence), are LGHDT and YNNKEL. From its cysteine to its phenylalanine, the CDR3 spans 15 amino acids. The only DNA kept is the CDR3, 45 bases in frame from the first base. The TCR sequence derives from a woman in her seventies in a cohort exposed to, infected with or recovered from COVID-19 (not recorded which). Recombination joined TRBV3-1 (or the pseudogene TRBV3-2) with TRBJ1-3; the D region possibly corresponds to TRBD1 (5 bases align). What was sequenced was PBMCs or T cells enriched from blood (not recorded which). The nucleotide sequence reads TGTGCCAGCACCTCAACCCGACAGAGACGAAACACCATATATTTT. Its product reads: CASTSTRQRRNTIYF.